One and the same sample provided the 22 T cell receptor beta chains below, sequenced in a study of Graves' ophthalmopathy and Graves' hyperthyroidism (dated by TCRdb to 2016 to 2019). Sequencer: Illumina HiSeq 2000. TCR beta CDR3 regions were amplified from RNA transcripts for repertoire sequencing. HTBI primers and the Qiagen OneStep RT-PCR kit were used in a first-round RT-PCR, which was followed by a second-round multiplex PCR, size selection and purification. The public reads were quality trimmed at Q25 with fastp and then assembled into clones with MiXCR by TCRdb, keeping productive beta chains. Records with the same CDR3 protein are collapsed into one entry carrying the most frequent genes and DNA. The sample has 450,000 or so distinct CDR3 sequences on record, about an eighth of them singletons. About 10% of the sample rests with the top ten. Specimen: blood. The receptors were gathered from a woman aged 30 to 39 with Graves' ophthalmopathy. Donor details come from another sample of the same person, matched by shared clones.

V and J are TRBV6-1 and TRBJ2-5; 8 positions match TRBD2. This CDR3 is built from 15 residues. The trim removed 3 bases at V and 4 bases at J, leaving 7 bases unmatched. Germline V gene data show CDR1 as MNHNS and CDR2 as SASEGT. The CDR3 coding sequence is TGTGCCAGCAGTGATCTAACGGGGGGGCCAGAGACCCAGTACTTC. Encoded protein: CASSDLTGGPETQYF.

This clonotype was seen ten or more times. V gene TRBV7-2 combines with J gene TRBJ1-3; D unclear. Looked up from germline, CDR1 is SGHTA and CDR2 is FQGNSA. Trimming took off 0 bases at V and 9 bases at J, with 15 bases between the two ends. This CDR3 has 15 amino acids. The chain's CDR3 is CASSLARIDGGTIYF. The CDR3 nucleotides read TGTGCCAGCAGCTTAGCCCGGATTGATGGAGGCACCATATATTTT.

This clonotype was counted at least ten times. The chain employs TRBV20-1 and TRBJ2-7, with D unresolved. The CDR3 extends over 13 amino acids. V dropped 2 bases and J dropped 2 bases, with 10 bases sitting between them. Germline assignment: CDR1 DFQATT and CDR2 SNEGSKA (reference sequence). In nucleotides, the CDR3 is TGCAGTGCTAGAACGGAGAAGACCTACGAGCAGTACTTC. It specifies CSARTEKTYEQYF.

The V call is TRBV27, the J call TRBJ1-5; 10 positions agree with TRBD1. The V and J ends lost 8 bases and 2 bases, in that order; junction bases with no gene match: 15. Germline V gene lookup returns CDR1 MNHEY and CDR2 SMNVEV (reference sequence). The length of the CDR3 is 18 residues. In DNA, the CDR3 is TGTGCCAGCTCTAACAACCCGACAGGGGGCGCGGGCAATCAGCCCCAGCATTTT. Its protein product is CASSNNPTGGAGNQPQHF.

At least ten counts were recorded for this clonotype. The gene calls are TRBV28 and TRBJ1-2, with D possibly TRBD1 on 6 matching bases. Trimming cost V 6 bases and J 4 bases, with 12 bases left between them. Germline CDR1 and CDR2: MDHEN and SYDVKM. The CDR3 is made up of 13 amino acids. In DNA, the CDR3 is TGTGCCAGCAGACTCAGGGGAGGCTATGGCTACACCTTC. It specifies CASRLRGGYGYTF.

This clonotype was seen many times. The gene calls are TRBV12-3 or TRBV12-4 and TRBJ1-5; D unclear. CDR3 length equals 13 residues. Trimming shortened V by 2 bases and J by 10 bases, and 12 bases separated the two germline ends. The DNA for the CDR3 is TGTGCCAGCAGTTTAAGTCAGTTGGGACCCCAGCATTTT. Translation gives CASSLSQLGPQHF.

A few counts support this clonotype. This sequence joins TRBV27 and TRBJ2-7; TRBD2 agrees at 9 bases. The CDR3 length is 16 residues. Unmatched junction bases numbered 10, after V lost 2 bases and J lost 5 bases. Germline V gene lookup returns CDR1 MNHEY and CDR2 SMNVEV (reference sequence). In DNA, the CDR3 is TGTGCCAGCAGTTTAAGGTTGGCGGGAGGGATCCACGAGCAGTACTTC. Its translation: CASSLRLAGGIHEQYF.

In regard to this clonotype: A much larger clone differs from this one at a single base, so this may be a read error. V is TRBV28 and J is TRBJ1-2; D not certain. CDR1 is MDHEN, CDR2 SYDVKM, per germline. The CDR3 is 12 amino acids. CDR3 sequence (DNA): TGTGCCAGCAGTCTCGTTGCGGGCGGCTTCACCTTC. Amino acid sequence: CASSLVAGGFTF.

The chain employs TRBV7-8 and TRBJ2-7, with TRBD1 matching over 8 bases. The CDR3 is 15 amino acids. Germline V gives CDR1 SGHVS, CDR2 FQNEAQ. Trimming removed 4 bases from V and 3 bases from J; junction bases left unmatched: 8. CDR3 in amino acids: CASSSRDRFFYEQYF. CDR3 DNA sequence: TGTGCCAGCAGCTCTCGGGACAGGTTTTTCTACGAGCAGTACTTC.

This clonotype showed up just once. The V and J genes are TRBV11-2 and TRBJ1-5; maybe TRBD1 (6 bases). Between the trimmed V and J ends, which lost 1 base and 4 bases, there was a span of 11 bases. The CDR3 is made up of 15 amino acids. Germline assignment: CDR1 SGHAT and CDR2 FQNNGV. The CDR3 loop reads CASSLGGQPNQPQHF. The CDR3 DNA reads as TGTGCCAGCAGCTTAGGAGGACAGCCGAATCAGCCCCAGCATTTT.

This clonotype was seen many times. The chain recombines TRBV15 with TRBJ1-1; 10 bases are a match to TRBD1. The CDR3 sequence is 15 residues long. From germline, CDR1 is LNHNV and CDR2 YYDKDF (reference sequence). Trimming cost V 2 bases and J 5 bases; bases outside gene matches: 5. The CDR3 region has the DNA TGTGCCACCAGCAGAATGGACAGGGGGGGAACTGAAGCTTTCTTT. Its protein is CATSRMDRGGTEAFF.

This clonotype was picked up many times. The CDR3 nucleotides are TGCAGCGTTGAAGAGGATTTCCCAATGGGCACTGAAGCTTTCTTT. This codes for CSVEEDFPMGTEAFF. This chain joins TRBV29-1 and TRBJ1-1; unclear D gene. This CDR3 is 15 amino acids long. Per the germline V gene, CDR1 is SQVTM and CDR2 is ANQGSEA. With 0 bases removed from V and 4 bases from J, the gap between germline ends came to 15 bases.

This clonotype has a count of ten or more. V and J are TRBV27 and TRBJ1-1; D uncertain. The CDR3 runs to 14 residues. From germline, CDR1 is MNHEY and CDR2 SMNVEV (reference sequence). V lost 0 bases and J lost 1, with 6 bases in between. CDR3 loop: CASSLSMANTEAFF. CDR3 sequence (DNA): TGTGCCAGCAGTTTATCGATGGCGAACACTGAAGCTTTCTTT.

Many counts were recorded for this clonotype. The chain recombines TRBV20-1 with TRBJ2-7, with 9 bases matching TRBD2. This CDR3 comprises 15 residues. Per the germline V gene, CDR1 is DFQATT and CDR2 is SNEGSKA (reference sequence). J was trimmed by 7 bases and V by 0 bases; bases with no gene match: 10. The DNA for the CDR3 is TGCAGTGCTAGAGATCCGGTGGCGGGGGGGATGGAGCAGTACTTC. Encoded protein: CSARDPVAGGMEQYF.

This clonotype was seen ten or more times. The V gene is TRBV12-3 or TRBV12-4, the J gene TRBJ1-3; 8 bases agree with TRBD1. V gave up 5 bases and J gave up 3 bases; unmatched junction bases: 6. The CDR3 runs to 15 residues. The CDR3 coding sequence is TGTGCCAGCAGTCCAGGGGGCGGAATTGGAAACACCATATATTTT. It codes for CASSPGGGIGNTIYF.

About this clonotype: Just one base apart from a much larger clone, this may be a read error. The V and J genes are TRBV5-1 and TRBJ1-2; D is perhaps TRBD1 (5 bases). This CDR3 is built from 14 residues. CDR1 and CDR2 (germline): SGHRS, YFSETQ. The chain's CDR3 is CSSSLATVDVGYTF. The CDR3 DNA follows: TGCTCCAGCAGCTTGGCGACAGTTGACGTTGGCTACACCTTC.

This clonotype was found many times. The rearrangement joins TRBV11-2 to TRBJ2-7; 12 bases fit TRBD1. CDR1 is SGHAT and CDR2 is FQNNGV in the germline V gene. Losses at the gene ends were 5 bases for V and 3 bases for J; bases not matched to a gene: 8. The CDR3 runs 16 residues. This CDR3 reads CASSPHGTGGGYEQYF. CDR3 DNA sequence: TGTGCCAGCAGCCCACACGGGACAGGGGGCGGCTACGAGCAGTACTTC.

In regard to this clonotype: Without the conserved terminal phenylalanine or tryptophan, this CDR3 likely stems from a read error. The chain has TRBV7-9 and TRBJ1-1; D perhaps matches TRBD1 (5 bases). This CDR3 is built from 14 residues. Germline CDR1 SEHNR, CDR2 FQNEAQ (reference sequence). V lost 3 bases, J lost 1 base, and 9 bases lay in between. The CDR3 is CASSFPGTNTEAFY. CDR3 bases: TGTGCCAGCAGCTTTCCAGGGACGAACACTGAAGCTTTCTAT.

V usage is TRBV11-2 and J usage is TRBJ1-3, with a weak D call TRBD1 (5 bases). Deletions cut 0 bases from V and 4 bases from J, with 10 bases between. This CDR3 region has 15 residues. The germline V gene encodes CDR1 SGHAT and CDR2 FQNNGV. CDR3 bases: TGTGCCAGCAGCTTAGATTCCAGGGTCGGAAACACCATATATTTT. It encodes CASSLDSRVGNTIYF.

Many counts were recorded for this clonotype. This rearrangement joins TRBV14 to TRBJ2-7; weak D call: TRBD1 (5 bases). The V gene's germline CDR1 is SGHDN and CDR2 FVKESK. With 10 bases removed from V and 6 bases from J, the gap between germline ends came to 19 bases. The CDR3 sequence is 13 residues long. The CDR3 is CATRPTGVFEQYF. The CDR3 nucleotides are TGTGCCACCCGACCCACAGGAGTTTTCGAGCAGTACTTC. Supplemented by reference TRBV14 and TRBJ2-7, the full variable domain reads EAGVTQFPSHSVIEKGQTVTLRCDPISGHDNLYWYRRVMGKEIKFLLHFVKESKQDESGMPNNRFLAERTGGTYSTLKVQPAELEDSGVYFCATRPTGVFEQYFGPGTRLTVT.

The chain has TRBV30 and TRBJ2-5; 9 bases map to TRBD1. Germline trimming cut 5 bases from V and 2 bases from J; bases unmatched to any gene: 3. CDR1 and CDR2 (germline): GTSNPN, SVGIG (reference sequence). The CDR3 length is 13 residues. In nucleotides, the CDR3 is TGTGCCTGGGACAGGGGGACTCAAGAGACCCAGTACTTC. Amino acid sequence: CAWDRGTQETQYF.

This clonotype was detected ten times or more. The chain couples TRBV12-3 or TRBV12-4 to TRBJ2-5; 9 bases agree with TRBD2. After removal of 2 bases from V and 4 bases from J, the junction contained 8 bases not matched to a gene. The CDR3 is 16 amino acids. CDR3 sequence: CASSLNYFSGGETQYF. The CDR3 DNA reads TGTGCCAGCAGTTTAAACTACTTTAGCGGGGGAGAGACCCAGTACTTC.